Shown below are 24 T cell receptor beta chains from a single sample sequenced in a study of blood T cell repertoires in COVID-19. Using immunoSEQ multiplex PCR, the repertoire was profiled, and TCRdb retains in-frame clones only, with some absent. The table lists around 260,000 clones, around nine tenths of them singletons. The sequencing sample was made of peripheral blood. All receptors derive from a woman in her 70s with COVID-19, enrolled during active disease.

The rearrangement links TRBV5-1 to TRBJ2-5, with 12 positions matching TRBD2. V shed 0 bases and J 5 bases; nucleotides not matched to a gene: 5. Germline assignment: CDR1 SGHRS and CDR2 YFSETQ. This CDR3 is 16 amino acids long. The CDR3, as DNA: TGCGCCAGCAGCTTGGCTAGCGGGAGGGCCCTGGAGACCCAGTACTTC. It translates to CASSLASGRALETQYF.

The rearrangement links TRBV7-9 to TRBJ1-2, with TRBD1 identical over 10 bases. The V gene end was trimmed by 0 bases and the J gene end by 8 bases; junction bases not matched to a gene: 3. Germline CDR1 SEHNR, CDR2 FQNEAQ (reference sequence). The CDR3 spans 14 residues. DNA for the CDR3: TGTGCCAGCAGCTTAGCAGGGACAGGGGTCGGCTACACCTTC. It yields the protein CASSLAGTGVGYTF.

CDR3 sequence reads: CASSPEMQGSRGNTIYF. The CDR3 DNA sequence: TGTGCCAGCAGCCCCGAGATGCAGGGATCTCGTGGAAACACCATATATTTT. The rearrangement joins TRBV5-4 to TRBJ1-3; D might be TRBD1 (5 bases). CDR1 and CDR2 from the germline V gene are SGHNT and YYREEE (reference sequence). The CDR3 is 17 amino acids. Between the trimmed V and J ends, which lost 4 bases and 3 bases, there was a span of 20 bases. Filled out from reference TRBV5-4 and TRBJ1-3, the complete variable domain reads ETGVTQSPTHLIKTRGQQVTLRCSSQSGHNTVSWYQQALGQGPQFIFQYYREEENGRGNFPPRFSGLQFPNYSSELNVNALELDDSALYLCASSPEMQGSRGNTIYFGEGSWLTVV.

This clone showed up just once. The V call is TRBV12-5, the J call TRBJ2-1; D is perhaps TRBD2 (6 bases). CDR3 size: 16 residues. The ends were cut back, 7 bases at V and 4 bases at J, with 20 bases in the middle. The V gene's germline CDR1 is LGHNT and CDR2 FRNRAP. The CDR3 sequence is CASATAGSGVYNEQFF. CDR3 DNA: TGTGCTAGTGCGACTGCCGGTAGCGGCGTATACAATGAGCAGTTCTTC. The whole variable domain, remainder taken from reference TRBV12-5 and TRBJ2-1, is DARVTQTPRHKVTEMGQEVTMRCQPILGHNTVFWYRQTMMQGLELLAYFRNRAPLDDSGMPKDRFSAEMPDATLATLKIQPSEPRDSAVYFCASATAGSGVYNEQFFGPGTRLTVL.

The chain employs TRBV5-4 and TRBJ2-7; TRBD1 agrees at 8 bases. Germline values: CDR1 SGHNT, CDR2 YYREEE (reference sequence). The junction had 10 bases not matched to a gene; V was cut back by 4 bases and J by 7 bases. The CDR3 runs to 14 residues. The CDR3 sequence is CASSPLGQGGEQYF. The CDR3 nucleotides read TGTGCCAGCAGCCCGTTAGGACAGGGTGGAGAGCAGTACTTC.

The rearrangement uses TRBV6-1 and TRBJ1-2; possible D gene TRBD1, 5 bases. This CDR3 is built from 14 residues. Germline assignment: CDR1 MNHNS and CDR2 SASEGT. The V and J ends lost 2 bases and 6 bases respectively, with 13 bases between them. The CDR3 protein is CASSESSGANGYTF. The CDR3 DNA follows: TGTGCCAGCAGTGAATCCAGCGGGGCCAATGGCTACACCTTC.

This chain links TRBV24-1 with TRBJ1-2, with D maybe TRBD1 (6 bases). This CDR3 spans 16 amino acids. V lost 5 bases to trimming and J lost 5 bases, with 20 bases between them. CDR1 and CDR2 from the germline V gene are KGHDR and SFDVKD. The CDR3 nucleotides read TGTGCCACCAGTGGTCAAGGACAGAAACGCTCTTATGGCTACACCTTC. This encodes CATSGQGQKRSYGYTF.

CDR3 sequence: CASSVLRGSPGEFF. In nucleotides, the CDR3 is TGTGCCAGCAGTGTTTTACGAGGAAGTCCCGGGGAGTTCTTC. This rearrangement joins TRBV2 to TRBJ2-1; TRBD2 is a possible D gene (5 bases). The ends were cut back, 4 bases at V and 14 bases at J, with 21 bases in the middle. The CDR3 contains 14 residues. Germline values: CDR1 SNHLY, CDR2 FYNNEI.

The J gene is TRBJ2-3, the V gene TRBV19; 9 bases map to TRBD1. CDR3 size: 13 residues. V trimming: 6 bases; J trimming: 4 bases; junction bases outside the gene matches: 2. Per germline, CDR1 LNHDA and CDR2 SQIVND (reference sequence). The CDR3: CASRTGGADTQYF. The CDR3 DNA follows: TGTGCCAGTAGGACAGGGGGGGCAGATACGCAGTATTTT.

This chain uses TRBV6-5 with TRBJ2-5; D uncertain. Looked up from germline, CDR1 is MNHEY and CDR2 is SVGAGI. Trimming left V 5 bases short and J 4 bases short, with 8 bases between. The CDR3 spans 12 residues. The CDR3 loop is CASSPSLETQYF. The DNA of the CDR3 is TGTGCCAGCAGTCCCTCTCTAGAGACCCAGTACTTC.

The chain employs TRBV6-1 and TRBJ1-2; the match to TRBD1 covers 8 bases. Per the germline V gene, CDR1 is MNHNS and CDR2 is SASEGT. The CDR3 is made up of 13 amino acids. V was pared by 3 bases and J by 4 bases, with 1 base of the junction left unmatched. The DNA of the CDR3 is TGTGCCAGCAGTGATCAGGGGGCCTATGGCTACACCTTC. Amino acid sequence: CASSDQGAYGYTF.

This chain joins TRBV7-9 and TRBJ1-4; D is uncertain. Germline V gives CDR1 SEHNR, CDR2 FQNEAQ (reference sequence). The CDR3 is made up of 16 amino acids. Trimming removed 1 base at V and 8 bases at J, with 17 bases between. CDR3: CASSLGHNNLGEKLFF. The DNA of the CDR3 is TGTGCCAGCAGCTTAGGCCATAACAATCTCGGGGAAAAACTGTTTTTT.

V usage is TRBV7-3 and J usage is TRBJ2-1; 9 bases are shared with TRBD2. Per the germline V gene, CDR1 is SGHTA and CDR2 is FQGTGA. This CDR3 is built from 15 residues. J lost 6 bases, V lost 2 bases, and 5 bases had no gene match. For the CDR3, the DNA is TGTGCCAGCAGCTTAGCGGCGGGAGGGACCAATGAGCAGTTCTTC. This sequence encodes CASSLAAGGTNEQFF. The full variable domain, its missing parts supplied by reference TRBV7-3 and TRBJ2-1, is GAGVSQTPSNKVTEKGKYVELRCDPISGHTALYWYRQSLGQGPEFLIYFQGTGAADDSGLPNDRFFAVRPEGSVSTLKIQRTERGDSAVYLCASSLAAGGTNEQFFGPGTRLTVL.

This rearrangement joins TRBV6-6 to TRBJ1-4; 9 bases align to TRBD1. CDR3 length: 11 amino acids. Germline trimming cut 4 bases from V and 12 bases from J; bases unmatched to any gene: 0. CDR1 and CDR2 from the germline V gene are MNHNY and SVGAGI (reference sequence). Here the CDR3 DNA reads TGTGCCAGCAGTTGGGACAGGGAACTGTTTTTT. This encodes CASSWDRELFF.

The chain employs TRBV28 and TRBJ2-6; 11 bases align to TRBD2. V dropped 6 bases and J dropped 0; count of bases not matched to a gene: 4. The germline V gene encodes CDR1 MDHEN and CDR2 SYDVKM. There are 17 residues in the CDR3. CDR3 in amino acids: CASRIAGGPSGANVLTF. The DNA for the CDR3 is TGTGCCAGCAGAATAGCGGGAGGGCCCTCTGGGGCCAACGTCCTGACTTTC.

The chain joins TRBV30 to TRBJ1-1; D possibly corresponds to TRBD1 (5 bases). Germline CDR1 and CDR2: GTSNPN and SVGIG (reference sequence). The CDR3 loop spans 12 amino acids. Trimming pared 7 bases from V and 5 bases from J, leaving 14 bases between. CDR3 region: CASKGRGTEAFF. The CDR3 DNA reads TGTGCCTCAAAGGGTAGGGGAACTGAAGCTTTCTTT. The full variable domain, its missing parts supplied by reference TRBV30 and TRBJ1-1, is SQTIHQWPATLVQPVGSPLSLECTVEGTSNPNLYWYRQAAGRGLQLLFYSVGIGQISSEVPQNLSASRPQDRQFILSSKKLLLSDSGFYLCASKGRGTEAFFGQGTRLTVV.

The V gene is TRBV28, the J gene TRBJ2-1; D perhaps matches TRBD2 (6 bases). This CDR3 is 13 amino acids long. V lost 5 bases and J 9 bases, leaving 14 bases between the germline ends. Germline CDR1 MDHEN, CDR2 SYDVKM. The CDR3 loop is CASSTRLVGEQFF. DNA of the CDR3: TGTGCCAGCAGTACGAGACTAGTAGGTGAGCAGTTCTTC.

The J gene is TRBJ2-1, the V gene TRBV29-1; 8 bases fit TRBD2. Trimming took 8 bases from V and 9 from J; bases not matched to a gene: 12. This CDR3 is 13 amino acids long. Germline assignment: CDR1 SQVTM and CDR2 ANQGSEA. The CDR3 loop is CSSGGGRRREQFF. CDR3 DNA: TGCAGCTCGGGGGGGGGACGCCGCCGTGAGCAGTTCTTC.

J is TRBJ1-3 and V is TRBV27; a possible D gene is TRBD1 (6 bases). There are 15 residues in the CDR3. With 5 bases removed from V and 2 bases from J, the gap between germline ends came to 13 bases. CDR1 is MNHEY, CDR2 SMNVEV, per germline (reference sequence). The CDR3 is CASSAQGSAGNTIYF. The DNA for the CDR3 is TGTGCCAGCAGTGCTCAGGGGTCGGCTGGAAACACCATATATTTT.

The chain combines TRBV25-1 with TRBJ1-6; tentatively, D is TRBD1 (5 bases). The length of the CDR3 is 15 residues. Trimming took off 0 bases at V and 7 bases at J, with 10 bases between the two ends. Germline CDR1 reads MGHDK; CDR2 reads SYGVNS. CDR3 in amino acids: CASSEYGRVNSPLHF. CDR3 coding DNA: TGTGCCAGCAGTGAATACGGCAGGGTGAATTCACCCCTCCACTTT.

The chain combines TRBV6-2 or TRBV6-3 with TRBJ2-1; 9 nucleotides match TRBD2. This CDR3 contains 16 residues. The V and J ends lost 5 bases and 5 bases, in that order; junction bases with no gene match: 10. Germline lookup yields CDR1 MNHEY and CDR2 SVGEGT. CDR3 residues: CASSISGRDFDNEQFF. CDR3 sequence (DNA): TGTGCCAGCAGTATTAGCGGGAGAGACTTTGACAATGAGCAGTTCTTC.

This chain connects TRBV5-4 to TRBJ2-1; TRBD1 agrees at 8 bases. The CDR3 spans 16 residues. CDR1 is SGHNT and CDR2 is YYREEE in the germline V gene (reference sequence). After removal of 0 bases from V and 5 bases from J, the junction contained 7 bases not matched to a gene. CDR3 residues: CASSLERRGLDNEQFF. The CDR3 DNA follows: TGTGCCAGCAGCTTGGAACGCAGGGGGCTGGACAATGAGCAGTTCTTC.

This chain connects TRBV19 to TRBJ2-1; D is possibly TRBD1 (6 bases). The ends were cut back, 4 bases at V and 4 bases at J, with 17 bases in the middle. This CDR3 has 16 amino acids. CDR1 is LNHDA and CDR2 is SQIVND in the germline V gene (reference sequence). CDR3 bases: TGTGCCAGTAGTAATCTGGACAGCCCCCGGTACAATGAGCAGTTCTTC. As protein: CASSNLDSPRYNEQFF. Looking up the rest from reference TRBV19 and TRBJ2-1 gives the full variable domain: DGGITQSPKYLFRKEGQNVTLSCEQNLNHDAMYWYRQDPGQGLRLIYYSQIVNDFQKGDIAEGYSVSREKKESFPLTVTSAQKNPTAFYLCASSNLDSPRYNEQFFGPGTRLTVL.

Comment on this clone: An end of the junction does not agree with germline; a read error may underlie this. The V and J genes are TRBV7-7 and TRBJ2-3; weak D call: TRBD2 (5 bases). Germline CDR1 and CDR2: SSHAT and FNYEAQ (reference sequence). The CDR3 extends over 16 amino acids. The CDR3 DNA is TGTGCTAGCAGCTTAGGAATTGGTGGGAGTACAGATACGCAGTATTTT. It specifies CASSLGIGGSTDTQYF.